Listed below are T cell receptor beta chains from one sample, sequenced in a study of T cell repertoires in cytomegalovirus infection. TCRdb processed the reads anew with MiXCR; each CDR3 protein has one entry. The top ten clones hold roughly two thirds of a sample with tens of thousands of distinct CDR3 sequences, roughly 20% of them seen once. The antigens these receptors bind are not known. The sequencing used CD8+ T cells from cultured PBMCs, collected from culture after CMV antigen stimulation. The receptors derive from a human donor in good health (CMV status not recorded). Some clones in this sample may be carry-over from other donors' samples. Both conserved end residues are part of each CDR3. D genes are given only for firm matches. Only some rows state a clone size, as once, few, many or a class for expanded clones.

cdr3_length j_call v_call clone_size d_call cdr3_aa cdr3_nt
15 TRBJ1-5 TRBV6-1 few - CASSELDGSNQPQHF TGTGCCAGCAGTGAACTGGACGGGAGCAATCAGCCCCAGCATTTT
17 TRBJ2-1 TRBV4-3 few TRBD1 CASSQELRDRGSVEQFF TGCGCCAGCAGCCAAGAGTTACGGGACAGGGGGTCTGTTGAGCAGTTCTTC
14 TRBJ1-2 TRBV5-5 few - CASSLERSYGGYTF TGTGCCAGCAGCTTGGAAAGGTCCTACGGTGGCTACACCTTC
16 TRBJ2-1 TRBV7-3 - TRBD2 CASSLSVAGGYNEQFF TGTGCCAGCAGCTTAAGCGTAGCGGGGGGTTACAATGAGCAGTTCTTC
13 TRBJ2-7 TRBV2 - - CASFRTVSYEQYF TGTGCCAGCTTTAGGACAGTTTCCTACGAGCAGTACTTC
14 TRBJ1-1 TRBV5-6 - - CASSFPSGNTEAFF TGTGCCAGCAGCTTTCCTTCAGGGAACACTGAAGCTTTCTTT
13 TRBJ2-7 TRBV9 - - CASSPPNSYEQYF TGTGCCAGCAGCCCTCCAAACAGCTACGAGCAGTACTTC
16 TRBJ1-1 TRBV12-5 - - CASGLPSPGAGTEAFF TGTGCTAGTGGTTTGCCCTCCCCGGGGGCCGGAACTGAAGCTTTCTTT
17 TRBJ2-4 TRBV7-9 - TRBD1 CASSLGVGDRGHDIQYF TGTGCCAGCAGCTTAGGAGTGGGGGACAGGGGGCACGACATTCAGTACTTC
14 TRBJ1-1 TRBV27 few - CASSLSAWNSEAFF TGTGCCAGCAGTTTATCTGCTTGGAATAGCGAAGCTTTCTTT
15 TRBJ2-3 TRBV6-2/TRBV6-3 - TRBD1 CASRWTGASTDTQYF TGTGCCAGCCGGTGGACAGGGGCTAGCACAGATACGCAGTATTTT
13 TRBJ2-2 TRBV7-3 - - CASSLNIPRELFF TGTGCCAGCAGCTTAAATATTCCGCGGGAGCTGTTTTTT
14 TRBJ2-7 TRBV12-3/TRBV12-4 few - CASSSASGNDEQYF TGTGCCAGCAGTTCGGCCTCAGGGAACGACGAGCAGTACTTC
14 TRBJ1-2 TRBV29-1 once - CSVGPHDGGGGYTF TGCAGCGTTGGCCCACATGACGGGGGTGGTGGCTACACCTTC
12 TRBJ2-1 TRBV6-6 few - CASMVDGNEQFF TGTGCCAGCATGGTGGACGGCAATGAGCAGTTCTTC
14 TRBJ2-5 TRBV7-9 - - CASSLGQIQETQYF TGTGCCAGCAGCTTAGGACAGATCCAAGAGACCCAGTACTTC
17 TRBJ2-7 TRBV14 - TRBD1 CASSQDRPGTGNYEQYF TGTGCCAGCAGCCAAGACCGCCCCGGGACAGGGAACTACGAGCAGTACTTC
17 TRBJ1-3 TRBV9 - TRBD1 CASGRWTGSYSGNTIYF TGTGCCAGCGGTCGATGGACAGGGTCATACTCTGGAAACACCATATATTTT
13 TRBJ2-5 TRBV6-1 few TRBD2 CASSTWEGETQYF TGTGCCAGCAGTACTTGGGAGGGAGAGACCCAGTACTTC
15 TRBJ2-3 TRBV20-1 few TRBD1 CSARDRTGRTDTQYF TGCAGTGCTAGAGATCGGACAGGGAGGACAGATACGCAGTATTTT
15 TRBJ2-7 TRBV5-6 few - CASSLGVSEYYEQYF TGTGCCAGCAGCTTGGGGGTCAGTGAATACTACGAGCAGTACTTC
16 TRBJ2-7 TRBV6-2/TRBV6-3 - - CASSYTSEALIYEQYF TGTGCCAGCAGTTACACGTCGGAGGCTCTCATCTACGAGCAGTACTTC
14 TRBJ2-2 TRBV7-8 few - CASSFRTHTGELFF TGTGCCAGCAGCTTTCGGACCCACACCGGGGAGCTGTTTTTT
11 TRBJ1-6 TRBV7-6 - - CASSQNSPLHF TGTGCCAGCAGCCAAAATTCACCCCTCCACTTT
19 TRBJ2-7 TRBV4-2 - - CASSQDRGLGPPGAYEQYF TGTGCCAGCAGCCAAGACCGAGGTTTGGGCCCCCCGGGAGCCTACGAGCAGTACTTC
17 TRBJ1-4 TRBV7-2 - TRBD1 CASSLGQMPATNEKLFF TGTGCCAGCAGCTTGGGACAGATGCCCGCAACTAATGAAAAACTGTTTTTT
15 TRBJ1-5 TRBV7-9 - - CASSQGWDLHQPQHF TGTGCCAGCAGCCAGGGGTGGGACCTTCATCAGCCCCAGCATTTT
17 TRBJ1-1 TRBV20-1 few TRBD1 CSARRTGEGWGNTEAFF TGCAGTGCTAGACGGACAGGGGAAGGGTGGGGTAACACTGAAGCTTTCTTT
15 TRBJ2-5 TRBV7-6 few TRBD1 CASSPSGGPYETQYF TGTGCCAGCAGCCCCTCAGGGGGTCCTTACGAGACCCAGTACTTC
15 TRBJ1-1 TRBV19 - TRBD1 CASKTGGVFDTEAFF TGTGCCAGTAAAACAGGGGGGGTTTTTGACACTGAAGCTTTCTTT
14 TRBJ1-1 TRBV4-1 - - CASSQVGQPTEAFF TGCGCCAGCAGCCAGGTTGGACAGCCCACTGAAGCTTTCTTT
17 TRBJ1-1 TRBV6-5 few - CASSYEGLPEVGTEAFF TGTGCCAGCAGTTACGAGGGACTCCCGGAGGTTGGCACTGAAGCTTTCTTT
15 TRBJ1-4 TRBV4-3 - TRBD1 CASSQVGQGPEKLFF TGCGCCAGCAGCCAAGTGGGACAGGGACCGGAAAAACTGTTTTTT
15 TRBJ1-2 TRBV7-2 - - CASSVNRISNYGYTF TGTGCCAGCAGCGTAAACAGGATTTCTAACTATGGCTACACCTTC
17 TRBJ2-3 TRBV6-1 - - CASSGLGGAISTDTQYF TGTGCCAGCAGTGGACTGGGTGGAGCGATAAGCACAGATACGCAGTATTTT
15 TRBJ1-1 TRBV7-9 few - CASSALQGRDTEAFF TGTGCCAGCAGCGCTCTACAGGGTCGGGACACTGAAGCTTTCTTT
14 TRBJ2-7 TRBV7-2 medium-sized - CASSLPGRPYEQYF TGTGCCAGCAGCTTACCGGGACGGCCCTACGAGCAGTACTTC
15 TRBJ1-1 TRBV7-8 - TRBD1 CASSLETGGFTEAFF TGTGCCAGCAGCCTAGAGACAGGGGGCTTCACTGAAGCTTTCTTT
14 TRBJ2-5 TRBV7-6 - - CASSLADGGGTQYF TGTGCCAGCAGCTTAGCGGACGGGGGAGGGACCCAGTACTTC
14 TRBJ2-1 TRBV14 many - CASSNVQGQLAVFF TGTGCCAGCAGCAACGTCCAGGGGCAACTGGCGGTGTTCTTC